Listed below are T cell receptor beta chains from one sample, sequenced in a study of shared clonotypes between healthy human individuals. The data were produced by immunoSEQ multiplex PCR, yet TCRdb's version contains in-frame clones alone and is incomplete. The sample shows about 2 million clones, about 95% of them seen only once. The sample comprised naive CD8+ T cells sorted from blood. The receptors stem from a man younger than 30 in good health. The conserved cysteine and the conserved F or W are not part of the CDR3 here. The order of the fields is CDR3 protein, clone size, V gene, J gene. Clone size is shown for a subset of rows, as once, few, many or a class of expanded clone.

CDR3: ASSQFGFEAF
size: .
V: TRBV28
J: TRBJ1-1

CDR3: ASSLGLAGTTDTQY
size: .
V: TRBV5-6
J: TRBJ2-3

CDR3: ASSVGDNYEQY
size: .
V: TRBV9
J: TRBJ2-7

CDR3: ASSLGLRAGEEETQY
size: .
V: TRBV7-6
J: TRBJ2-5

CDR3: ASSLVDRQETQY
size: .
V: TRBV7-9
J: TRBJ2-5

CDR3: AISEYGPSVNEQF
size: .
V: TRBV10-3
J: TRBJ2-1

CDR3: ASSITPGENTEAF
size: .
V: TRBV19
J: TRBJ1-1

CDR3: ASSLGQGPTEAF
size: once
V: TRBV5-1
J: TRBJ1-1

CDR3: ASSPSKTGDPQVEQY
size: once
V: TRBV18
J: TRBJ2-7

CDR3: ASSRITNEKLF
size: .
V: TRBV25-1
J: TRBJ1-4

CDR3: ASSLSTASRWDEQY
size: .
V: TRBV27
J: TRBJ2-7

CDR3: ASSLRAGELF
size: .
V: TRBV6-5
J: TRBJ2-2

CDR3: ASSVGLDEQY
size: .
V: TRBV9
J: TRBJ2-7

CDR3: ASGPAYEQY
size: .
V: TRBV6-6
J: TRBJ2-7

CDR3: ASSPKGQGIRTGELF
size: .
V: TRBV23-1
J: TRBJ2-2

CDR3: ASRRAGAPYEQY
size: .
V: TRBV6-5
J: TRBJ2-7

CDR3: ASSVVSGSDSSYEQY
size: .
V: TRBV9
J: TRBJ2-7

CDR3: ASSLAPFLPTLGLAGEETQY
size: .
V: TRBV28
J: TRBJ2-5

CDR3: ASSYLGGPTYNEQF
size: .
V: TRBV6-5
J: TRBJ2-1

CDR3: ASSQVVGNTEAF
size: .
V: TRBV4-1
J: TRBJ1-1

CDR3: ASSQGSYEQY
size: .
V: TRBV4-1
J: TRBJ2-7

CDR3: ASSGELAGGPQLDTQY
size: .
V: TRBV13
J: TRBJ2-3

CDR3: ASTEVSGANVLT
size: .
V: TRBV27
J: TRBJ2-6

CDR3: ASSQEDGLAAYEQY
size: .
V: TRBV14
J: TRBJ2-7

CDR3: ASSQGTSGGYEQY
size: .
V: TRBV19
J: TRBJ2-7

CDR3: ASRGQGAEAF
size: once
V: TRBV10-2
J: TRBJ1-1

CDR3: ASSYGGESEQF
size: .
V: TRBV4-1
J: TRBJ2-1

CDR3: ASSLFSGRSQETQY
size: .
V: TRBV7-2
J: TRBJ2-5

CDR3: ASSQEVNTEAF
size: .
V: TRBV4-1
J: TRBJ1-1

CDR3: ASSYGSSTDTQY
size: .
V: TRBV6-5
J: TRBJ2-3

CDR3: ASSYRSSGFYNEQF
size: .
V: TRBV6-5
J: TRBJ2-1

CDR3: ASSVAGNPNYGYT
size: .
V: TRBV9
J: TRBJ1-2

CDR3: ASSAGFGTSYEQY
size: .
V: TRBV9
J: TRBJ2-7

CDR3: ASSVGNTGELF
size: few
V: TRBV9
J: TRBJ2-2

CDR3: ASSLIGLAPGELF
size: .
V: TRBV7-9
J: TRBJ2-2

CDR3: ASSDGRLF
size: .
V: TRBV25-1
J: TRBJ1-4

CDR3: ASSTRQGGSYEQY
size: .
V: TRBV4-1
J: TRBJ2-7

CDR3: ASSLGDTGMNTEAF
size: .
V: TRBV5-1
J: TRBJ1-1

CDR3: ASSYRAPSGTGELF
size: .
V: TRBV6-5
J: TRBJ2-2

CDR3: SATGRAGNEQF
size: .
V: TRBV29-1
J: TRBJ2-1

CDR3: ASSLLGASTEAF
size: .
V: TRBV27
J: TRBJ1-1

CDR3: ASSSSAGTGNYGYT
size: .
V: TRBV7-9
J: TRBJ1-2

CDR3: ASSTGTSGTQNIYNEQF
size: .
V: TRBV28
J: TRBJ2-1

CDR3: ATSRARGPAYEQY
size: .
V: TRBV15
J: TRBJ2-7

CDR3: ASSSTTSTGAQETQY
size: .
V: TRBV27
J: TRBJ2-5

CDR3: ASSIRGTEAF
size: few
V: TRBV19
J: TRBJ1-1

CDR3: ASSDGMGGPEGGSYEQY
size: .
V: TRBV9
J: TRBJ2-7

CDR3: ASSDRSGGPFNYGYT
size: .
V: TRBV7-9
J: TRBJ1-2

CDR3: ASSFASDKKAF
size: .
V: TRBV28
J: TRBJ1-1

CDR3: ASSSPPGQLVNEQF
size: .
V: TRBV5-1
J: TRBJ2-1

CDR3: ASSTGTPPQH
size: .
V: TRBV6-5
J: TRBJ1-5

CDR3: ASSLEFSGGRGETQY
size: .
V: TRBV11-2
J: TRBJ2-5

CDR3: ASSQGGSKNIQY
size: .
V: TRBV4-1
J: TRBJ2-4

CDR3: ASSIVRGEAF
size: .
V: TRBV19
J: TRBJ1-1